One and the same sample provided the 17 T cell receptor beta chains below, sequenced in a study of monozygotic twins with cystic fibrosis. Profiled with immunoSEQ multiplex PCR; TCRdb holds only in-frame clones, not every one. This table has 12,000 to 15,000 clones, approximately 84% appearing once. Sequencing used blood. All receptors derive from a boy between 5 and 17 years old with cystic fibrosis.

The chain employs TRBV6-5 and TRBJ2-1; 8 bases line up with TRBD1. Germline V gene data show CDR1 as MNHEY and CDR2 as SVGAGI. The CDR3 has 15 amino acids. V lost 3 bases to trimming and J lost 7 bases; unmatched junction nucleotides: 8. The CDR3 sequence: CASSYNQDRANEQFF. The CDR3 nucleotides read TGTGCCAGCAGTTATAACCAGGACAGGGCGAATGAGCAGTTCTTC.

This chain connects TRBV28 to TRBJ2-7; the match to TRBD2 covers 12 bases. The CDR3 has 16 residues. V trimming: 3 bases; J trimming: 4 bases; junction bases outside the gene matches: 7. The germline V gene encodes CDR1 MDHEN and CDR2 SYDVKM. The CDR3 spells CASSFSVLAGGYEQYF. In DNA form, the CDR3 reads TGTGCCAGCAGTTTTAGCGTACTAGCGGGAGGATACGAGCAGTACTTC.

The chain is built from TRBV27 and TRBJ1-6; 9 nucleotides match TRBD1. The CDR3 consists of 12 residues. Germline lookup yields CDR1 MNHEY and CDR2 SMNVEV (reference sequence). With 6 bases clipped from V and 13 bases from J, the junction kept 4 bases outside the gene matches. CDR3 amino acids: CASSPDRGPLHF. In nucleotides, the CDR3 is TGTGCCAGCAGCCCGGACAGGGGTCCCCTCCACTTT.

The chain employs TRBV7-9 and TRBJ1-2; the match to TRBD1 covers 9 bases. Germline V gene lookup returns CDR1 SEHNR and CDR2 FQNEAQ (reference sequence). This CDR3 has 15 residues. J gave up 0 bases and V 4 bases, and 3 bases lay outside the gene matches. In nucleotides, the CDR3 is TGTGCCAGCAGCTCGGGACAGGGAGCTAACTATGGCTACACCTTC. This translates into CASSSGQGANYGYTF.

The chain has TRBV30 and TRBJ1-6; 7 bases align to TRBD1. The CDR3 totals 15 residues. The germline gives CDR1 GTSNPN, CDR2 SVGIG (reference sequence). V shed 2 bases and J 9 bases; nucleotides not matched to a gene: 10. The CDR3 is CAWSKPGGLGSPLHF. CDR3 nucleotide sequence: TGTGCCTGGAGTAAGCCAGGGGGGTTGGGTTCACCCCTCCACTTT. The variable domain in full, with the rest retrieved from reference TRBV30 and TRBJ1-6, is SQTIHQWPATLVQPVGSPLSLECTVEGTSNPNLYWYRQAAGRGLQLLFYSVGIGQISSEVPQNLSASRPQDRQFILSSKKLLLSDSGFYLCAWSKPGGLGSPLHFGNGTRLTVT.

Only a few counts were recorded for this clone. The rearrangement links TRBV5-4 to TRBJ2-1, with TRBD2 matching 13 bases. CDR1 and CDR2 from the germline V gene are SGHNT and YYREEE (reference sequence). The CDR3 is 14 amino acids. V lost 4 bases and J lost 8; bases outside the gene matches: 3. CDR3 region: CASSRTSGSDEQFF. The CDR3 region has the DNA TGTGCCAGCAGCAGGACTAGCGGGAGCGATGAGCAGTTCTTC.

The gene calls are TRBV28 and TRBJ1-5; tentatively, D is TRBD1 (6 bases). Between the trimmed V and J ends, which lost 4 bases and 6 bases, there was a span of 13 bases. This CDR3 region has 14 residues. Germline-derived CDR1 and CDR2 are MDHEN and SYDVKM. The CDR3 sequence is CASSSRGLGQPQHF. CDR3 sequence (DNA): TGTGCCAGCAGTTCCAGGGGATTGGGTCAGCCCCAGCATTTT.

Here the CDR3 DNA reads TGTGCCAGCGCTAGCTCCAGCTCCTACAATGAGCAGTTCTTC. It translates to CASASSSSYNEQFF. The chain is built from TRBV28 and TRBJ2-1; tentative D call: TRBD2 (5 bases). CDR1 and CDR2 (germline): MDHEN, SYDVKM. V was clipped by 8 bases and J by 0 bases, with 11 bases between them. The CDR3 consists of 14 residues.

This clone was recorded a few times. The CDR3 here is CATSRDLAGGKYF. In nucleotides, the CDR3 is TGTGCCACCAGCAGAGATCTAGCGGGAGGAAAGTACTTC. The V and J genes are TRBV15 and TRBJ2-7; the match to TRBD2 covers 11 bases. Germline CDR1 LNHNV, CDR2 YYDKDF (reference sequence). J was trimmed by 11 bases and V by 0 bases; bases with no gene match: 3. The CDR3 totals 13 residues.

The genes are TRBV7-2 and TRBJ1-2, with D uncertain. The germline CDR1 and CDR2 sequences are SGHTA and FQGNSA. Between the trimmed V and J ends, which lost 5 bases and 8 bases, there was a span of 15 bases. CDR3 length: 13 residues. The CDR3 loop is CASSPRTAGGYTF. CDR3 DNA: TGTGCCAGCAGCCCCCGGACCGCCGGCGGCTACACCTTC.

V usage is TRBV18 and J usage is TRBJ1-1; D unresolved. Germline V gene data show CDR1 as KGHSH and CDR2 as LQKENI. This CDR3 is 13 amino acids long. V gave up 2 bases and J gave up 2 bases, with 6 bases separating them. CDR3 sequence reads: CASSPGINTEAFF. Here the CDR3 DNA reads TGTGCCAGCTCACCAGGGATAAACACTGAAGCTTTCTTT.

CDR3 amino acids: CASSEIWGSGNTIYF. CDR3 coding DNA: TGTGCCAGCAGTGAAATATGGGGATCTGGAAACACCATATATTTT. This chain links TRBV2 with TRBJ1-3; D remains unclear. This CDR3 has 15 amino acids. Germline V lookup: CDR1 SNHLY, CDR2 FYNNEI. The ends were cut back, 2 bases at V and 1 base at J, with 9 bases in the middle.

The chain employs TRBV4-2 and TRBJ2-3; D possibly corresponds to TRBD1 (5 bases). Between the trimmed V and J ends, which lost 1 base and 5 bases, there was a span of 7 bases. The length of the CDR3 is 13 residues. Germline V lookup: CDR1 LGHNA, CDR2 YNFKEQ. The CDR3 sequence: CASSQADKDTQYF. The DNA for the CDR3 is TGTGCCAGCAGCCAAGCGGACAAAGATACGCAGTATTTT.

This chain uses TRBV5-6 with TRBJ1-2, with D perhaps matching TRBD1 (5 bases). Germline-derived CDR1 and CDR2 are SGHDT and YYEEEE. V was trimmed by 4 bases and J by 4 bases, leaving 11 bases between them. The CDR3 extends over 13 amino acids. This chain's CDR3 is CASSPDSGYGYTF. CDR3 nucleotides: TGTGCCAGCAGCCCCGACAGCGGCTATGGCTACACCTTC.

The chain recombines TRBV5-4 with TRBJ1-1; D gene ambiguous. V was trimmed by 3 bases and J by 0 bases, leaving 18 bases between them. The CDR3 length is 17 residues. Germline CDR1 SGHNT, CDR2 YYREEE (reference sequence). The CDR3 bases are TGTGCCAGCAGCTCGGGCATTCCGGCCCCGATGAACACTGAAGCTTTCTTT. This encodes CASSSGIPAPMNTEAFF.

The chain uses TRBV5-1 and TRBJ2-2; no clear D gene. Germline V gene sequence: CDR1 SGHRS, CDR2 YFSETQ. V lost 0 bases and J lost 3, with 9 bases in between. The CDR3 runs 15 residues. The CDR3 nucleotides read TGCGCCAGCAGCTTGGCCGTACCACACACCGGGGAGCTGTTTTTT. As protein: CASSLAVPHTGELFF.

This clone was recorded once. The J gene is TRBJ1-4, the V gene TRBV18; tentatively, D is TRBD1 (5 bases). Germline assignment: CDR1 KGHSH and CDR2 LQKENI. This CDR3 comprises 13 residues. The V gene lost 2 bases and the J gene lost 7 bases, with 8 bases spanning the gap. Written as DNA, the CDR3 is TGTGCCAGCTCACCAGGGCAGGGTGAAAAACTGTTTTTT. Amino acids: CASSPGQGEKLFF.